The source of this TCR beta chain is a study of OX40 agonist ivuxolimab in advanced cancers. Overall study: Patients undergoing dose escalation presented with hepatocellular carcinoma, melanoma, renal cell or head and neck cancer. Study-level points and caveats: Antigen specificity of clonally expanded peripheral T cells was not established.

Measured with immunoSEQ multiplex PCR; TCRdb has only the in-frame clones, and not every one. The table records fewer than 65,000 clones, roughly 90% of them present only once. In the case of this clone: Antigen unknown.

The V gene's germline CDR1 is LGHNA and CDR2 YSLEER. Unmatched junction bases numbered 11, after V lost 1 base and J lost 3 bases. This CDR3 is 18 amino acids long. Sampling of blood occurred at baseline, cycle 4 day 1, and cycle 7 day 1. The sample here was CD4+ or CD8+ T cells sorted from blood, taken in a trial of the OX40 agonist ivuxolimab. The TCR sequence derives from an adult with an advanced solid tumor such as melanoma, head and neck, liver or kidney cancer. V gene TRBV4-3 combines with J gene TRBJ2-1; 8 nucleotides agree with TRBD2. As DNA, the CDR3 is TGCGCCAGCAGCCAAGGGGTAGGTGCGGGAGGCCACTACAATGAGCAGTTCTTC. Its protein product is CASSQGVGAGGHYNEQFF.